A single sample is the source of the 29 T cell receptor beta chains below, sequenced in a study of blood T cell repertoires in COVID-19. Sequenced by immunoSEQ multiplex PCR; TCRdb stores in-frame clones only, minus some. There are 150,000 to 180,000 clones in the sample; roughly 89% occur only once, and 0.55% lies in the top ten. The sequenced material came from peripheral blood. Receptor source: a man aged 50 to 60 with acute or convalescent COVID-19.

The rearrangement links TRBV7-2 to TRBJ2-2; maybe TRBD2 (6 bases). The V and J ends lost 2 bases and 0 bases respectively, with 13 bases between them. Looked up from germline, CDR1 is SGHTA and CDR2 is FQGNSA. The CDR3 consists of 17 residues. The DNA of the CDR3 is TGTGCCAGCAGCTTAAGGCCGGGAGATGCGAACACCGGGGAGCTGTTTTTT. It is translated as CASSLRPGDANTGELFF.

V and J are TRBV27 and TRBJ2-1, with 7 bases identical to TRBD1. The CDR3 consists of 11 residues. V lost 6 bases to trimming and J lost 15 bases; unmatched junction nucleotides: 8. Per germline, CDR1 MNHEY and CDR2 SMNVEV (reference sequence). CDR3 region: CASRTTGYLFF. CDR3 DNA: TGTGCCAGCAGAACGACAGGGTATCTGTTCTTC.

The V call is TRBV28, the J call TRBJ1-6; 7 nucleotides match TRBD1. Germline CDR1 MDHEN, CDR2 SYDVKM. The V and J ends lost 4 bases and 7 bases, in that order; junction bases with no gene match: 4. The CDR3 loop spans 14 amino acids. This chain's CDR3 is CASSSGQRNSPLHF. Here the CDR3 DNA reads TGTGCCAGCAGTTCGGGACAGCGAAATTCACCCCTCCACTTT.

The V call is TRBV6-5, the J call TRBJ1-2, with D maybe TRBD1 (6 bases). This CDR3 contains 15 residues. From germline, CDR1 is MNHEY and CDR2 SVGAGI. The V gene lost 6 bases and the J gene lost 5 bases, with 19 bases spanning the gap. The CDR3 is CASSLGQPSGYGYTF. The DNA of the CDR3 is TGTGCCAGCAGCCTCGGACAGCCGTCGGGGTATGGCTACACCTTC.

V gene TRBV27 combines with J gene TRBJ2-7, with 8 bases identical to TRBD2. J gave up 4 bases and V 5 bases, and 7 bases lay outside the gene matches. The CDR3 length is 14 residues. Germline V gene lookup returns CDR1 MNHEY and CDR2 SMNVEV (reference sequence). This CDR3 reads CASSRVAGKYEQYF. CDR3 sequence (DNA): TGTGCCAGCAGTAGGGTAGCGGGAAAATACGAGCAGTACTTC.

The V gene is TRBV6-2 or TRBV6-3, the J gene TRBJ1-1; 7 nucleotides align to TRBD1. J was trimmed by 1 base and V by 6 bases; bases with no gene match: 14. There are 17 residues in the CDR3. The germline V gene encodes CDR1 MNHEY and CDR2 SVGEGT. The CDR3 nucleotides read TGTGCCAGCAGATACCGGGACAGCTTGTTCTCGAACACTGAAGCTTTCTTT. Its translation is CASRYRDSLFSNTEAFF.

The chain employs TRBV27 and TRBJ2-7; perhaps TRBD1 as D (5 bases). Trimming cost V 6 bases and J 0 bases, with 18 bases left between them. Germline V CDR1 and CDR2: MNHEY, SMNVEV (reference sequence). This CDR3 comprises 16 residues. The CDR3 sequence is CASRDIRGISSYEQYF. The CDR3 bases are TGTGCCAGCAGGGACATTCGTGGGATAAGCTCCTACGAGCAGTACTTC.

The chain joins TRBV5-1 to TRBJ1-6; TRBD1 might be the D (6 bases). The germline V gene has CDR1 SGHRS and CDR2 YFSETQ. The CDR3 extends over 14 amino acids. Trimming took 1 base from V and 7 from J, leaving 9 bases between them. The CDR3 protein is CASSLTGSNSPLHF. DNA of the CDR3: TGCGCCAGCAGCTTGACAGGGAGCAATTCACCCCTCCACTTT.

The CDR3 region has the DNA TGTGCCAGTAGTATAGTGTGGGGGGTCCATCAGCCCCAGCATTTT. Translating it yields CASSIVWGVHQPQHF. The chain is built from TRBV19 and TRBJ1-5; maybe TRBD1 (5 bases). CDR1 is LNHDA, CDR2 SQIVND, per germline (reference sequence). The CDR3 runs 15 residues. V lost 1 base and J 5 bases, leaving 12 bases between the germline ends.

The rearrangement links TRBV30 to TRBJ1-5; D not certain. The germline CDR1 and CDR2 sequences are GTSNPN and SVGIG (reference sequence). Trimming pared 0 bases from V and 0 bases from J, leaving 12 bases between. The CDR3 is 16 amino acids. The CDR3 sequence is CAWSVRGEPSNQPQHF. CDR3 coding DNA: TGTGCCTGGAGTGTCCGCGGGGAACCTAGCAATCAGCCCCAGCATTTT. Full variable domain (remainder filled in from reference TRBV30 and TRBJ1-5): SQTIHQWPATLVQPVGSPLSLECTVEGTSNPNLYWYRQAAGRGLQLLFYSVGIGQISSEVPQNLSASRPQDRQFILSSKKLLLSDSGFYLCAWSVRGEPSNQPQHFGDGTRLSIL.

V is TRBV19 and J is TRBJ2-1; D is uncertain. The germline CDR1 and CDR2 sequences are LNHDA and SQIVND (reference sequence). Trimming stripped 3 bases from V and 6 bases from J, with 15 bases between. The CDR3 runs 15 residues. The CDR3 spells CASSMPRNLGNEQFF. Written as DNA, the CDR3 is TGTGCCAGTAGTATGCCCAGGAATTTGGGCAATGAGCAGTTCTTC.

V gene TRBV14 combines with J gene TRBJ2-5, with TRBD1 matching over 7 bases. Germline CDR1 SGHDN, CDR2 FVKESK. V trimming: 1 base; J trimming: 0 bases; junction bases outside the gene matches: 17. This CDR3 is built from 20 residues. The CDR3 protein is CASSQVVTGTGIGYQETQYF. The DNA for the CDR3 is TGTGCCAGCAGCCAAGTCGTGACAGGGACGGGAATCGGGTACCAAGAGACCCAGTACTTC.

Worth noting for this clone: Other DNA variants within this sample encode the same CDR3. The chain combines TRBV30 with TRBJ1-1; D possibly corresponds to TRBD1 (5 bases). The CDR3 runs 11 residues. Germline loops: CDR1 GTSNPN, CDR2 SVGIG (reference sequence). V lost 5 bases and J lost 5, with 9 bases in between. The CDR3 spells CAWARGTEAFF. Written as DNA, the CDR3 is TGTGCCTGGGCCCGGGGGACTGAAGCTTTCTTT.

This rearrangement joins TRBV27 to TRBJ2-1; 7 positions agree with TRBD1. Germline V CDR1 and CDR2: MNHEY, SMNVEV (reference sequence). CDR3 size: 15 residues. V shed 6 bases and J 3 bases; nucleotides not matched to a gene: 8. This CDR3 is CASRQRDRVYNEQFF. CDR3 bases: TGTGCCAGCAGGCAACGGGACAGAGTCTACAATGAGCAGTTCTTC.

The chain uses TRBV30 and TRBJ1-4, with 7 bases lining up with TRBD1. J gave up 3 bases and V 5 bases, and 6 bases lay outside the gene matches. The length of the CDR3 is 14 residues. Germline CDR1 is GTSNPN and CDR2 is SVGIG (reference sequence). The chain's CDR3 is CAWAVGTANEKLFF. The CDR3 coding sequence is TGTGCCTGGGCAGTCGGGACAGCTAATGAAAAACTGTTTTTT.

The chain combines TRBV18 with TRBJ2-5, with TRBD2 identical over 7 bases. Trimming removed 6 bases from V and 1 base from J; junction bases left unmatched: 8. The CDR3 is 15 amino acids. Germline CDR1 reads KGHSH; CDR2 reads LQKENI. The CDR3: CASSRTSELQETQYF. CDR3 coding DNA: TGTGCCAGCTCCCGAACTAGCGAACTCCAAGAGACCCAGTACTTC.

V gene TRBV7-9 combines with J gene TRBJ2-5; the D gene is possibly TRBD2 (6 bases). This CDR3 contains 14 residues. Germline CDR1 and CDR2: SEHNR and FQNEAQ (reference sequence). Between the trimmed V and J ends, which lost 1 base and 9 bases, there was a span of 15 bases. The CDR3 DNA follows: TGTGCCAGCAGCTTAGGCGGACTACAAATGGCCCAGTACTTC. The encoded protein is CASSLGGLQMAQYF.

V and J are TRBV4-2 and TRBJ2-5, with D possibly TRBD2 on 6 matching bases. The germline V gene encodes CDR1 LGHNA and CDR2 YNFKEQ. Trimming took 1 base from V and 9 from J, leaving 12 bases between them. CDR3 length equals 13 residues. The CDR3 nucleotides read TGTGCCAGCAGCCAAGGGAGGGTGGGTCCCCAGTACTTC. Residues: CASSQGRVGPQYF.

The V gene is TRBV28, the J gene TRBJ1-2; 10 nucleotides align to TRBD1. V shed 7 bases and J 5 bases; nucleotides not matched to a gene: 10. Germline V gene data show CDR1 as MDHEN and CDR2 as SYDVKM. CDR3 length: 15 residues. DNA for the CDR3: TGTGCCAGCACCTTATGGGACAGGGGTAATTATGGCTACACCTTC. It specifies CASTLWDRGNYGYTF.

This clone was observed a single time. This chain uses TRBV28 with TRBJ2-4; TRBD2 might be the D (6 bases). Deletions cut 8 bases from V and 11 bases from J, with 13 bases between. Germline V gene lookup returns CDR1 MDHEN and CDR2 SYDVKM. The CDR3 covers 11 residues. The CDR3 spells CASVRDSFQYF. As DNA, the CDR3 is TGTGCCAGCGTCCGGGACTCCTTTCAGTACTTC.

V gene TRBV9 combines with J gene TRBJ2-1, with 10 bases fitting TRBD1. The CDR3 consists of 15 residues. Looked up from germline, CDR1 is SGDLS and CDR2 is YYNGEE. With 0 bases clipped from V and 4 bases from J, the junction kept 1 base outside the gene matches. CDR3 protein: CASSVGDRGYNEQFF. In DNA form, the CDR3 reads TGTGCCAGCAGCGTAGGGGACAGGGGTTACAATGAGCAGTTCTTC.

The V and J genes are TRBV6-2 or TRBV6-3 and TRBJ2-1; tentatively, D is TRBD1 (6 bases). Germline V lookup: CDR1 MNHEY, CDR2 SVGEGT. CDR3 length: 14 residues. V was trimmed by 5 bases and J by 6 bases, leaving 14 bases between them. The CDR3 DNA is TGTGCCAGCAGTAAGGGGACAAACTCCAATGAGCAGTTCTTC. Translation gives CASSKGTNSNEQFF.

The chain couples TRBV11-2 to TRBJ2-7; 14 nucleotides line up with TRBD2. From germline, CDR1 is SGHAT and CDR2 FQNNGV. The V gene end was trimmed by 5 bases and the J gene end by 4 bases; junction bases not matched to a gene: 7. CDR3 length: 16 residues. In DNA, the CDR3 is TGTGCCAGCAGCCCCGGACTAGCGGGAGGTCGGTACGAGCAGTACTTC. Translated, it gives CASSPGLAGGRYEQYF.

The chain is built from TRBV30 and TRBJ1-1, with 7 bases that match TRBD1. This CDR3 region has 14 residues. The V gene's germline CDR1 is GTSNPN and CDR2 SVGIG (reference sequence). The trim removed 6 bases at V and 10 bases at J, leaving 17 bases unmatched. CDR3 DNA sequence: TGTGCCTGCTTACGGACAGGCAACAAGGCTTTAGCTTTCTTT. It specifies CACLRTGNKALAFF.

The V and J genes are TRBV30 and TRBJ2-5, with D possibly being TRBD2 (6 bases). V was trimmed by 2 bases and J by 4 bases, leaving 8 bases between them. This CDR3 comprises 12 residues. The germline V gene encodes CDR1 GTSNPN and CDR2 SVGIG (reference sequence). CDR3: CAWSLGGETQYF. CDR3 sequence (DNA): TGTGCCTGGAGTTTGGGGGGAGAGACCCAGTACTTC.

The table lists this clone with a few counts. The chain's CDR3 is CASSPTGAGDTEAFF. CDR3 sequence (DNA): TGTGCCAGCAGCCCGACAGGAGCGGGGGACACTGAAGCTTTCTTT. The chain joins TRBV6-6 to TRBJ1-1, with TRBD1 as a possible D gene (6 bases). Germline CDR1 reads MNHNY; CDR2 reads SVGAGI (reference sequence). The CDR3 totals 15 residues. V was trimmed by 6 bases and J by 3 bases, leaving 17 bases between them.

The chain combines TRBV18 with TRBJ1-1; no clear D gene. The germline V gene encodes CDR1 KGHSH and CDR2 LQKENI. Trimming removed 2 bases from V and 4 bases from J, with 8 bases in between. The CDR3 has 13 residues. CDR3 DNA: TGTGCCAGCTCACCAACGGGTACCACTGAAGCTTTCTTT. Amino acid sequence: CASSPTGTTEAFF. Complete variable domain (other parts from reference TRBV18 and TRBJ1-1): NAGVMQNPRHLVRRRGQEARLRCSPMKGHSHVYWYRQLPEEGLKFMVYLQKENIIDESGMPKERFSAEFPKEGPSILRIQQVVRGDSAAYFCASSPTGTTEAFFGQGTRLTVV.

The chain has TRBV2 and TRBJ1-2; D uncertain. Trimming took 1 base from V and 8 from J, leaving 11 bases between them. Germline CDR1 reads SNHLY; CDR2 reads FYNNEI. The CDR3 is 13 amino acids. DNA of the CDR3: TGTGCCAGCAGTGAAGTGGCCGCCTGGGGCTACACCTTC. Encoded protein: CASSEVAAWGYTF. Complete variable domain (other parts from reference TRBV2 and TRBJ1-2): EPEVTQTPSHQVTQMGQEVILRCVPISNHLYFYWYRQILGQKVEFLVSFYNNEISEKSEIFDDQFSVERPDGSNFTLKIRSTKLEDSAMYFCASSEVAAWGYTFGSGTRLTVV.

V and J are TRBV5-1 and TRBJ2-1, with TRBD2 identical over 9 bases. V trimming: 0 bases; J trimming: 12 bases; junction bases outside the gene matches: 19. The CDR3 consists of 18 residues. Per germline, CDR1 SGHRS and CDR2 YFSETQ. The CDR3 protein is CASSLGTHSSRGGAGQFF. The CDR3, as DNA: TGCGCCAGCAGCTTGGGGACACACTCTTCTCGCGGGGGGGCTGGGCAGTTCTTC. Full variable domain (outside the CDR3, taken from reference TRBV5-1 and TRBJ2-1): KAGVTQTPRYLIKTRGQQVTLSCSPISGHRSVSWYQQTPGQGLQFLFEYFSETQRNKGNFPGRFSGRQFSNSRSEMNVSTLELGDSALYLCASSLGTHSSRGGAGQFFGPGTRLTVL.